One sample yielded the 21 T cell receptor beta chains listed below, sequenced in a study of read filtering for tumor transcriptome and immune sequencing. The library was built from around 0.4 ug RNA with molecular barcoded adaptors for alpha/delta and beta/gamma chains. TCRdb re-derived calls from the reads in MiXCR, one entry per CDR3 protein. The repertoire has 62,000 or so distinct CDR3 sequences, less than 25% of them found once; the top ten carry about 18%. What was sequenced was a population of CD138-negative cells sorted from bone marrow. Receptors were obtained from a donor at least 40 years old with multiple myeloma.

This clonotype came up many times. The chain has TRBV5-1 and TRBJ1-4, with a weak D call TRBD1 (5 bases). Germline CDR1 and CDR2: SGHRS and YFSETQ. Trimming left V 1 base short and J 3 bases short, with 10 bases between. The CDR3 runs 15 residues. The CDR3 region is CASSLSGTSNEKLFF. The CDR3 DNA follows: TGCGCCAGCAGCTTGTCAGGGACCTCTAATGAAAAACTGTTTTTT.

This clonotype was counted ten times or more. The genes are TRBV28 and TRBJ1-4; no clear D gene. The CDR3 has 14 residues. Trimming took off 2 bases at V and 8 bases at J, with 12 bases between the two ends. CDR1 and CDR2 (germline): MDHEN, SYDVKM. The CDR3 DNA reads TGTGCCAGCAGTTTAGGGGTAGTCCGGGAAAAACTGTTTTTT. It encodes CASSLGVVREKLFF.

This clonotype was counted between two and nine times. The chain employs TRBV7-9 and TRBJ2-3; D unclear. V dropped 1 base and J dropped 3 bases, with 8 bases sitting between them. From germline, CDR1 is SEHNR and CDR2 FQNEAQ (reference sequence). The CDR3 loop spans 14 amino acids. The CDR3 sequence: CASSLVGSTDTQYF. DNA of the CDR3: TGTGCCAGCAGCTTAGTAGGGTCAACAGATACGCAGTATTTT.

DNA of the CDR3: TGTGCCAGCAGCAAAGGGGAGAGCTCCTATAATTCACCCCTCCACTTT. Translating it yields CASSKGESSYNSPLHF. V and J are TRBV21-1 and TRBJ1-6. TRBV21-1 represents a pseudogene. This CDR3 has 16 amino acids.

In its sample, this clonotype was seen many times. CDR3 DNA: TGTGCCAGTAGTACGACAGGGAACACTGAAGCTTTCTTT. Its translation is CASSTTGNTEAFF. The chain recombines TRBV19 with TRBJ1-1; D perhaps matches TRBD1 (6 bases). The germline gives CDR1 LNHDA, CDR2 SQIVND (reference sequence). The CDR3 spans 13 residues. The V and J ends lost 4 bases and 1 base respectively, with 7 bases between them. Complete variable domain (other parts from reference TRBV19 and TRBJ1-1): DGGITQSPKYLFRKEGQNVTLSCEQNLNHDAMYWYRQDPGQGLRLIYYSQIVNDFQKGDIAEGYSVSREKKESFPLTVTSAQKNPTAFYLCASSTTGNTEAFFGQGTRLTVV.

This clonotype was recorded at least ten times. This sequence joins TRBV28 and TRBJ1-1; no definite D call. V was clipped by 1 base and J by 4 bases, with 7 bases between them. Germline values: CDR1 MDHEN, CDR2 SYDVKM. This CDR3 contains 13 residues. In nucleotides, the CDR3 is TGTGCCAGCAGTTTATCCAGTTCCACTGAAGCTTTCTTT. This codes for CASSLSSSTEAFF.

This clonotype is medium-sized (0.01 to 0.1%) in the sample. V usage is TRBV5-1 and J usage is TRBJ2-1; D is uncertain. Germline V gene lookup returns CDR1 SGHRS and CDR2 YFSETQ. This CDR3 region has 11 residues. The ends were cut back, 3 bases at V and 7 bases at J, with 5 bases in the middle. The CDR3 protein is CASSSSNEQFF. In nucleotides, the CDR3 is TGCGCCAGCAGCTCCTCGAATGAGCAGTTCTTC.

A single count supports this clonotype. A clone one base away is much larger, so this may be a read error. The chain is built from TRBV23-1 and TRBJ2-1, with 11 bases matching TRBD2. TRBV23-1 is classed as an ORF, of uncertain function. The CDR3 is 14 amino acids. V shed 0 bases and J 9 bases; nucleotides not matched to a gene: 1. The CDR3 loop reads CASSQSLAGGEQFF. CDR3 DNA sequence: TGCGCCAGCAGTCAATCGCTAGCGGGAGGTGAGCAGTTCTTC.

Notes on this clonotype: One end of the junction varies from germline; a read error may be responsible. The gene calls are TRBV18 and TRBJ2-3; D is ambiguous. There are 16 residues in the CDR3. From germline, CDR1 is KGHSH and CDR2 LQKENI. Here the CDR3 DNA reads TGTGTCAGCTCACCACCGAAAGGGAATGGCATAGATACGCAGTATTTT. Amino acid sequence: CVSSPPKGNGIDTQYF.

This clonotype came up once. In this CDR3 the conserved last residue, phenylalanine or tryptophan, is missing, so a read error is likely. The CDR3 DNA sequence: TGCGCCAGTAGTAGGGAATACAATGAGCAGTTCCTC. Its protein product is CASSREYNEQFL. The J gene is TRBJ2-1, the V gene TRBV19; no clear D. The CDR3 length is 12 residues. Germline CDR1 LNHDA, CDR2 SQIVND (reference sequence).

This chain links TRBV12-3 or TRBV12-4 with TRBJ1-1, with 9 bases matching TRBD1. The CDR3 is 14 residues long. J lost 0 bases, V lost 6 bases, and 2 bases had no gene match. This CDR3 reads CASRGTGMNTEAFF. CDR3 DNA sequence: TGTGCCAGCAGGGGGACAGGGATGAACACTGAAGCTTTCTTT.

The gene calls are TRBV12-3 or TRBV12-4 and TRBJ1-1, with D possibly matching TRBD1 (6 bases). V lost 6 bases and J 2 bases, leaving 16 bases between the germline ends. This CDR3 contains 15 residues. CDR3 DNA: TGTGCCAGCAGGCCGCCTTGGACAGATAACACTGAAGCTTTCTTT. Its translation: CASRPPWTDNTEAFF.

This clonotype was recorded at least ten times. The chain carries TRBV7-3 and TRBJ2-3; D not resolved. The germline V and J ends were trimmed by 4 bases and 5 bases, with 7 bases remaining between them. This CDR3 spans 12 amino acids. Germline CDR1 and CDR2: SGHTA and FQGTGA. The chain's CDR3 is CASSSDGDTQYF. CDR3 sequence (DNA): TGTGCCAGCAGCTCCGACGGAGATACGCAGTATTTT.

In the case of this clonotype: With a much larger clone just one base away, this may be a read error. No conserved phenylalanine or tryptophan is present at the end of the CDR3, so a read error is the likely explanation. The chain links TRBV19 to TRBJ2-3; TRBD2 matches 8 bases. Per germline, CDR1 LNHDA and CDR2 SQIVND (reference sequence). This CDR3 region has 17 residues. V lost 8 bases to trimming and J lost 2 bases; unmatched junction nucleotides: 15. DNA for the CDR3: TGTGCCAGTGCCGCCTGGGTTAGCGGGGACGCCACAGATACGCAGTATTCT. It translates to CASAAWVSGDATDTQYS.

As concerns this clonotype: A much larger clone differs by one base, so this may be a read error. As the CDR3 is not closed by the conserved phenylalanine or tryptophan, this likely results from a read error. This chain uses TRBV7-8 with TRBJ2-3; perhaps TRBD2 as D (5 bases). This CDR3 has 15 residues. CDR1 and CDR2 from the germline V gene are SGHVS and FQNEAQ. Deletions cut 5 bases from V and 6 bases from J, with 18 bases between. CDR3 DNA: TGTGCCAGCAGCCCCTATGAGGGCCGTCAGGATACGCAGTATTCT. Protein: CASSPYEGRQDTQYS.

Only a few counts were recorded for this clonotype. The chain links TRBV5-1 to TRBJ2-2, with 7 bases aligning to TRBD1. The V segment lost 7 bases and the J segment 2 bases; nucleotides outside the gene matches: 5. The CDR3 extends over 14 amino acids. Germline lookup yields CDR1 SGHRS and CDR2 YFSETQ. This CDR3 is CASRQGYNTGELFF. For the CDR3, the DNA is TGCGCCAGCCGACAGGGTTATAACACCGGGGAGCTGTTTTTT. Full variable domain (rest looked up from reference TRBV5-1 and TRBJ2-2): KAGVTQTPRYLIKTRGQQVTLSCSPISGHRSVSWYQQTPGQGLQFLFEYFSETQRNKGNFPGRFSGRQFSNSRSEMNVSTLELGDSALYLCASRQGYNTGELFFGEGSRLTVL.

This clonotype was found many times. The genes are TRBV11-2 and TRBJ2-5; D is uncertain. This CDR3 region has 13 residues. The germline V gene encodes CDR1 SGHAT and CDR2 FQNNGV. Trimming stripped 2 bases from V and 5 bases from J, with 9 bases between. The CDR3 sequence: CASSLIGRETQYF. CDR3 sequence (DNA): TGTGCCAGCAGCTTAATCGGACGGGAGACCCAGTACTTC.

This clonotype was counted ten times or more. The V call is TRBV12-3 or TRBV12-4, the J call TRBJ1-6, with D perhaps matching TRBD1 (6 bases). Between the trimmed V and J ends, which lost 5 bases and 13 bases, there was a span of 15 bases. The CDR3 length is 13 residues. DNA for the CDR3: TGTGCCAGCAGTCTGAGGACAGCTGATCCCCTCCACTTT. Translation: CASSLRTADPLHF.

This clonotype was recorded many times. The chain recombines TRBV29-1 with TRBJ1-4, with D hard to call. The germline gives CDR1 SQVTM, CDR2 ANQGSEA. CDR3 size: 11 residues. V dropped 5 bases and J dropped 7 bases, with 8 bases sitting between them. CDR3: CSVWQAEKLFF. In DNA form, the CDR3 reads TGCAGCGTTTGGCAGGCTGAAAAACTGTTTTTT.

In this sample, this clonotype turned up a few times. This rearrangement joins TRBV7-8 to TRBJ1-1, with D perhaps TRBD1 (5 bases). The CDR3 runs to 12 residues. Trimming removed 4 bases at V and 11 bases at J, with 14 bases between. Germline V gives CDR1 SGHVS, CDR2 FQNEAQ. Written as DNA, the CDR3 is TGTGCCAGCAGCTCGAGGGGAACCCTCGCTTTCTTT. It encodes CASSSRGTLAFF.

Worth noting for this clonotype: This is likely an artifact of a read error, given a far larger clone one base away. J is TRBJ2-1 and V is TRBV6-6, with D maybe TRBD1 (5 bases). This CDR3 has 16 residues. Trimming pared 10 bases from V and 8 bases from J, leaving 27 bases between. Germline assignment: CDR1 MNHNY and CDR2 SVGAGI (reference sequence). CDR3 nucleotide sequence: TGTGCCAACAGGCCCCGGGTGGCAGGGATTAAGGATGAGCAGTTCTTC. As protein: CANRPRVAGIKDEQFF.